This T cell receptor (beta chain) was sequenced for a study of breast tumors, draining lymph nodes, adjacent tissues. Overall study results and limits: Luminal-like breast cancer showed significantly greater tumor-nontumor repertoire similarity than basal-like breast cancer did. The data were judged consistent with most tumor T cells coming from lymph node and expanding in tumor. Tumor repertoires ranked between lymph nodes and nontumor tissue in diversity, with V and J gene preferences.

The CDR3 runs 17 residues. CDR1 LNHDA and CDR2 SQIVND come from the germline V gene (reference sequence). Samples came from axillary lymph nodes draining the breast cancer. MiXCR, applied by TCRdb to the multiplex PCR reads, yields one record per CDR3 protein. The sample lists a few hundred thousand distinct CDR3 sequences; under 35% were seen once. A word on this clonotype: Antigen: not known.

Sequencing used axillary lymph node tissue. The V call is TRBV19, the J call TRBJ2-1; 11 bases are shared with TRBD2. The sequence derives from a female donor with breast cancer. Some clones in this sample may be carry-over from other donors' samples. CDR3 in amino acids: CARDRRASGGTYNEQFF. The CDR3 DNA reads TGTGCTAGAGATCGTCGGGCTAGCGGGGGGACGTACAATGAGCAGTTCTTC.